The clone carrying this T cell receptor beta chain has only a few counts. V was clipped by 3 bases and J by 7 bases, with 13 bases between them. Germline CDR1 MGHRA, CDR2 YSYEKL. The CDR3 length is 13 residues. TCRdb re-called the 5' RACE reads through MiXCR, storing one row per CDR3 protein. The sample lists over 250,000 distinct CDR3 sequences; over 4% were seen once. This sample is drawn from a study of T cells after yellow fever vaccination. The origin of this receptor is a man younger than 35 who received the YFV17D yellow fever vaccine. V is TRBV4-1 and J is TRBJ2-7; no clear D gene. Sequenced material: PBMCs, taken 5 days after the yellow fever booster vaccination. The DNA for the CDR3 is TGCGCCAGCAGCCAGTGGGTGGGGATTGAGCAGTACTTC. Its translation: CASSQWVGIEQYF.